This T cell receptor (beta chain) came from a study of cytomegalovirus exposure and HLA in healthy donors (dated by TCRdb to about 2017). In terms of the full investigation: An earlier analysis of some 600 of the donors reported 276 Gb of sequence data and 117 million unique TCR beta sequences obtained from around 170 million T cells. An early release that covered 640 HLA-typed donors contained around 300 gigabases of sequencing data and around 80 million unique TCR sequences. Of the 350 to 450 genotyped donors, over 70% fell in the genetic ancestry cluster associated with self-reported Caucasian donors. The study was designed to test whether signatures of past pathogen exposure could be identified by cataloging public T cell receptors. Using immunosequencing, the study profiled T cell repertoires from 666 subjects and related those repertoires to cytomegalovirus serostatus. A separate validation cohort of 100 to 150 different subjects was used in addition to the roughly 670-subject first cohort. High-throughput TCR immunosequencing, statistical association of individual TCRs with disease status, and machine learning were combined to predict cytomegalovirus infection status. A later analysis re-examined previously published TCR beta repertoires from roughly 720 donors and added high-resolution HLA genotyping to investigate patterns of TCR occurrence. Rather than using new phenotypic data, the later analysis identified candidate immune exposures from TCR beta sequences and from how often those sequences occurred across donors. To decide whether each TCR beta V gene segment behaved as functional or pseudogenic, an earlier analysis of approximately 600 of the donors relied on high-throughput TCR beta sequencing. Donor age, sex, ethnicity and CMV serostatus were compiled alongside the repertoire data. Genome-wide SNP genotypes for about 65% of the 666 donors were used in a later genetic analysis, which treated that subset as a discovery cohort. All discovery cohort repertoires had been generated on a single sequencing platform. Both class I and class II loci were covered by HLA typing, at four-digit resolution. Typing coverage varied by locus: 629-630 donors for A, B, C, DRB1 and DQB1; roughly 500 for DQA1; 600 to 610 for DPA1; roughly 450 for DPB1. A few DR-DQ haplotypes were handled as single units for association and clustering because linkage in the cohort was strong. On average, roughly 250,000 unique TCR beta nucleotide sequences were sequenced per donor among several hundred genotyped donors of the cohort, with roughly a sixth of those sequences being non-productive. What the study reported, not specific to this receptor: Linkage disequilibrium might explain the correlated functional status among segregating V segments, but an unknown experimental factor could not be excluded. Compared with the roughly 670-donor mean, donors in an Asian-associated ancestry cluster had fewer N-insertions in productive TCRs, according to a later genetic analysis. In both the original and validation cohorts, the classifier was reported to diagnose cytomegalovirus status with high specificity and sensitivity. The authors suggested that the approach could potentially be extended to other disease states and immunological phenotypes. A group of highly shared sequence variants was considered likely to be a technical artifact of the sequencing pipeline. According to a later analysis, most CMV-associated TCR beta chains appeared to be HLA-restricted, and the HLA associations seemed to be driven largely by CMV exposure. Compared with equally common non-associated chains, HLA-associated TCR beta chains in a later analysis were more clonally expanded and had lower generation probabilities. When HLA alleles, especially DR and DQ, strongly co-occurred, attributing TCR associations to individual alleles was difficult. A total of roughly 160 TCR beta chains were listed by the study as associated with cytomegalovirus. In a later analysis, about 17,000 TCR beta sequences were associated with specific HLA alleles at a false discovery rate of 0.05. CMV serostatus was the only immune exposure information available for the cohort. Three of the identified cytomegalovirus-associated TCR beta chains were confirmed in vitro to be specific for cytomegalovirus antigens. A later genetic analysis associated a missense DCLRE1C variant with V-gene and J-gene trimming of TCR beta chains, and an independent cohort replicated the association. According to a later analysis, TCR association rates differed among HLA loci, with DRB1 alleles showing the most associated TCRs and HLA-C alleles showing the fewest. In an earlier analysis of a few hundred of the donors, most TCR beta V segments were observed in productive rearrangements about 90% or about 30% of the time, broadly matching IMGT annotations. Because some donors lacked HLA typing at each locus, the association tests relied only on the typed subset. While some public TCRs were present in many individuals, most TCR sequences turned up only very rarely across donors. Sequencing depth was assumed to be roughly uniform across donors in the presence/absence analyses, though that assumption may not hold. According to a later analysis, parvovirus B19, influenza, CMV and Epstein-Barr virus appeared linked to several top co-occurrence clusters. Because the 87-base-pair reads could not distinguish some IMGT-functional V segments, including TRBV6-2 and TRBV6-3, those segments were excluded. Seventeen rarely observed V segments, including chromosome 9 orphons, were excluded from the earlier analysis of approximately 500 of the donors because counts were too low. In this cohort, only TCR beta chains were sequenced, and detectable features were limited by the absence of alpha or paired-chain data. A further reported finding was that TCR beta sequences accurately predicted the HLA-A and HLA-B alleles for most subjects in the first cohort.

In regard to this clone: Its antigen target is currently unknown. Per-nucleotide qualities are absent, and no much larger clonotype sits a single base away.

The cohort consisted of fewer than 700 healthy bone marrow donors. Cohort members were all nominally healthy when sampled, although unrecorded immune exposures were likely present. The donor tested CMV seropositive and was one of the 289 seropositive cohort members. Each donor provided a peripheral blood sample, and peripheral blood mononuclear cells were used for TCR beta sequencing. The Qiagen DNeasy Blood Extraction Kit was used to extract genomic DNA from the blood cell samples. Measured from the cysteine to the phenylalanine, the CDR3 is 11 residues long. CDR3 DNA is the only sequence kept; it has 33 bases, read in frame from the first base. Based on the germline V gene, the CDR1 and CDR2 sequences are SNHLY and FYNNEI. Unmatched junction bases come to 1, with V trimmed by 6 bases and J by 6 bases. The library was prepared using the immunoSEQ multiplex PCR assay. A mixture of 60 forward primers for TCR Vbeta segments and 13 reverse primers for TCR Jbeta segments was used in the multiplex PCR. The CDR3 region of rearranged TCR beta genes was amplified from genomic DNA with a multiplex PCR assay. The Illumina HiSeq System was used to sequence the amplified TCR beta libraries as 87-base-pair reads. Per the source publication's procedure: A later analysis counted about 80 million unique TCR beta chains across the approximately 700 repertoires, and 10 million to 12 million of these chains were shared by at least two donors. Raw reads were error-corrected and collapsed into unique sequences with a nearest-neighbor algorithm that merged closely related sequences to remove PCR and sequencing errors. V, D and J gene segments were assigned by aligning CDR3 sequences to IMGT reference sequences. For a sequence to be retained, at least a six-nucleotide match to both a V gene segment and a J gene segment was required. A rearrangement counted as productive if the CDR3 had no stop codons and remained in frame with V and J, and every other rearrangement counted as non-productive. CDR3 was defined according to IMGT convention as the region running from the second conserved V-encoded cysteine to the conserved J-encoded phenylalanine. Sequences without an unambiguous match to a single V gene segment were excluded from the earlier analysis of approximately 560 of the donors. In an earlier analysis of some 590 of the donors, a V segment was called functional when productive rearrangements were above 56.7%, and segregating when the standard deviation between donors exceeded 5%. To diagnose cytomegalovirus status from the catalog of TCR beta chain sequences, a statistical classification framework was built. In a later analysis, TCR nucleotide sequences were compared against IMGT/GENE-DB human TR gene sequences so that V and J genes could be assigned. The TCRdist pipeline was used in a later analysis to assign CDR3 sequences and most-parsimonious VDJ recombination scenarios. In a later analysis, each TCR beta chain was defined by its CDR3 amino acid sequence together with its V-gene family, and reads without a unique V-gene family were excluded. As a way to deal with suspected cross-contamination and a sequencing artifact, a later analysis dropped 450 to 600 nucleotide sequences that were highly shared and had low generation probability. In a later analysis, a clonal expansion index for each public chain was calculated from normalized within-repertoire ranks of inferred template counts. In a later analysis, generation probabilities were computed using a VDJ recombination model fitted to out-of-frame rearrangements, and the results were checked against IGoR. Hypergeometric tests were used in a later analysis to score TCR-TCR, TCR-HLA and TCR-CMV co-occurrence, with a repertoire-size bias correction applied to the TCR pairs. False discovery rates were estimated in a later analysis by permuting HLA or CMV assignments 20 times. A later analysis grouped co-occurring TCRs with DBSCAN, adding TCRdist sequence similarity when clustering within HLA-allele-positive subsets. Repertoires with fewer than 30,000 or more than 120,000 public chains were left out of co-occurrence clustering, as were a handful of repertoires with anomalous nucleotide sharing. The source is immuneACCESS, and TCRdb retained only in-frame sequences with V and J called. Part of the clones is not carried over; for the studies checked, unresolved V genes explain less than half of this, and the remainder is unexplained. The D gene and trimming were derived from the DNA, and the V and J assignments and clone size from that table. Counted in this sample were 140,000 to 150,000 clones; about 84% of them appeared once. 2% to 2.5% of the sample is in the top ten clones.

This receptor was obtained from a woman aged 18-30 years in good health and CMV-seropositive. The chain is encoded by TRBV2 joined to TRBJ1-1, with 7 middle bases fitting TRBD1. The sample taken for sequencing was PBMCs. The sequence in DNA is TGTGCCAGCAGAGGGGGCCCTGAAGCTTTCTTT. Translated, it reads CASRGGPEAFF.